This T cell receptor beta chain is drawn from a study of shared clonotypes between healthy human individuals. Deletions cut 2 bases from V and 1 base from J, with 11 bases between. CDR1 SGHNT and CDR2 YYREEE come from the germline V gene (reference sequence). The CDR3 is made up of 15 amino acids. Each cell subset's genomic DNA was divided evenly among several immunoSEQ plates. Using immunoSEQ multiplex PCR, the repertoire was profiled, and TCRdb retains in-frame clones only, with some absent. Of millions of clones listed, about 92% were seen once; the top ten hold 0.3% to 0.4%. The receptor was derived from a man younger than 35 in good health. Some clones in this sample may be carry-over from other donors' samples. This chain connects TRBV5-4 to TRBJ2-3; D uncertain. Sequencing was carried out using naive CD4+ T cells from PBMCs. Subset meaning: CD45RA+ positively selected. CDR3 sequence: CASSLGPTGTDTQYF. DNA of the CDR3: TGTGCCAGCAGCTTAGGACCGACCGGCACAGATACGCAGTATTTT.